The clone carrying this T cell receptor beta chain was seen a handful of times. Its target is not known. This entry is derived from a study of early T cells in non-severe SARS-CoV-2 infection. As for the study in general: Sequencing was performed on bulk RNA from unsorted whole blood, leaving chains unpaired. Study-wide results and caveats: The study's VDJdb matching favored anti-spike CD8 responses and missed private and CD4 specificities.

Researchers attached unique molecular identifiers to individual cDNA molecules. TCRdb passed the 5' RACE reads through MiXCR, listing each CDR3 protein once. The sample has tens of thousands of distinct CDR3 sequences, 9.5% to 13% seen once. The CDR3 totals 15 residues. The V gene lost 7 bases and the J gene lost 1 base, with 16 bases spanning the gap. Germline-derived CDR1 and CDR2 are LNHDA and SQIVND (reference sequence). This sequence was found in an adult who was a healthcare worker with PCR-confirmed SARS-CoV-2 infection or an uninfected control (not recorded which). The chain combines TRBV19 with TRBJ1-2, with D maybe TRBD1 (6 bases). The sample was whole blood, taken at baseline. The CDR3 DNA sequence: TGTGCCAGTACTCACCGGACAGACTATAACTATGGCTACACCTTC. Residues: CASTHRTDYNYGYTF.